This TCR beta chain stems from a study of shared clonotypes between healthy human individuals. General study points: Among donors, sharing of clonotypes was expected to be affected by sequencing depth.

Trimming stripped 4 bases from V and 9 bases from J, with 7 bases between. The CDR3 consists of 10 residues. Germline loops: CDR1 DFQATT, CDR2 SNEGSKA (reference sequence). In the source study's methods: Because ImmunoSEQ provided only junction sequences with no quality scores, the filtering differed. The repertoire was sequenced with immunoSEQ multiplex PCR; TCRdb's copy has only in-frame clones and lacks some. V and J calls and clone size are copied from that table; D and trimming were computed from the DNA. The sample records about 2 million clones, 95% being singletons. Note on this clone: Its antigen is not known.

The sample consisted of naive CD4+ T cells sorted from blood. Subset described: CD45RA+ positively selected. The J gene is TRBJ2-1, the V gene TRBV20-1; D unclear. The receptor's source is a man between 18 and 35 years old in good health. The CDR3 DNA is TGCAGTGCTACCCCGGGTGAGCAGTTCTTC. This gives the protein CSATPGEQFF.